This T cell receptor (beta chain) was sequenced during a study of T cells after posttransplantation cyclophosphamide. Study-level findings and limits: Recipient CMV seropositivity and CMV reactivation strongly tracked TRB clonality.

CDR1 and CDR2 (germline): SNHLY, FYNNEI. Between the trimmed V and J ends, which lost 8 bases and 0 bases, there was a span of 7 bases. CDR3 length: 12 amino acids. In regard to this clone: Its antigen is still unknown.

Treatment was busulfan-fludarabine conditioning, a marrow graft, and cyclophosphamide on days +3 and +4. Here immunoSEQ multiplex PCR was the method, and the copy in TCRdb shows in-frame clones only, minus some. The sample yields approximately 45,000 clones, around 90% seen once. The specimen was PBMCs, collected around 67 days after allogeneic stem cell transplant with posttransplant cyclophosphamide. The sequence was collected from a male patient aged 60-69 years who received an allogeneic stem cell transplant from a related donor and was CMV-positive. Some T cells may be provided by the graft donor. The chain joins TRBV2 to TRBJ1-1, with D unclear. CDR3 sequence reads: CASWRMNTEAFF. CDR3 nucleotides: TGTGCCAGCTGGAGGATGAACACTGAAGCTTTCTTT.